This section outlines one T cell receptor (beta chain) sequence together with its context. Antigen specificity is unknown. 13 Jbeta primers and 60 Vbeta primers were used for the PCR. Clones were read by immunoSEQ multiplex PCR, and TCRdb kept only the in-frame ones, dropping some. This repertoire shows 150,000 to 200,000 clones, around 83% found once; its top ten account for less than 1.1%. With 5 bases removed from V and 3 bases from J, the gap between germline ends came to 10 bases. This CDR3 is 14 amino acids long. Looked up from germline, CDR1 is SSHAT and CDR2 is FNYEAQ (reference sequence). The source of the sample is a study of cytomegalovirus exposure and HLA in healthy donors. General study findings and limits: Later genetic work tied a missense DCLRE1C variant to beta-chain V and J trimming.

Sequencing used PBMCs. The sequence derives from a woman aged 40 to 50 in good health and CMV-seronegative. The V and J genes are TRBV7-7 and TRBJ2-2; TRBD1 is a possible D gene (6 bases). The CDR3 is CASSVGQYTGELFF. CDR3 nucleotide sequence: TGTGCCAGCAGCGTGGGACAATACACCGGGGAGCTGTTTTTT.